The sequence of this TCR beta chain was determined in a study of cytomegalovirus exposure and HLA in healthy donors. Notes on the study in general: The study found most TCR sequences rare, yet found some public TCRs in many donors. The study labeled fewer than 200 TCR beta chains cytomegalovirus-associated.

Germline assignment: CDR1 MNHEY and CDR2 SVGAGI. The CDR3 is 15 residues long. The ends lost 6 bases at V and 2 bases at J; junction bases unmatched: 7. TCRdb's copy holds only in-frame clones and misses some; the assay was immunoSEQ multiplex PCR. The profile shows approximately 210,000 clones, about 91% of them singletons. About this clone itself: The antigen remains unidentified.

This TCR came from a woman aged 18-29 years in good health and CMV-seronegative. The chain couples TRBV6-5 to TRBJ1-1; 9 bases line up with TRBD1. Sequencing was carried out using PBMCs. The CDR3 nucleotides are TGTGCCAGCAGAGACAGGGGGGGCTCTAACACTGAAGCTTTCTTT. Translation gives CASRDRGGSNTEAFF.